This T cell receptor (beta chain) was recovered during a study of control samples from healthy donors and cancer patients. This CDR3 comprises 12 residues. Trimming shortened V by 3 bases and J by 2 bases, and 2 bases separated the two germline ends. Note on this clone: Distinct nucleotide sequences in the sample also encode this CDR3.

Clones were read by immunoSEQ multiplex PCR, and TCRdb kept only the in-frame ones, dropping some. The data contain 100,000 to 150,000 clones, about 89% of them singletons. The receptor was derived from a man aged 55 to 70 in good health. Sequenced: blood. The rearrangement joins TRBV12-3 or TRBV12-4 to TRBJ1-5; D gene uncertain. CDR3 protein: CASSFGNQPQHF. Written as DNA, the CDR3 is TGTGCCAGCAGTTTTGGCAATCAGCCCCAGCATTTT.